Below, 14 T cell receptor beta chains from the same sample are listed, as sequenced in a study of shared clonotypes between healthy human individuals. Clones were read by immunoSEQ multiplex PCR, and TCRdb kept only the in-frame ones, dropping some. The sample shows roughly 2.1 million clones, about 92% of them seen only once. Selected positively for CCR7 and CD45RO-negative, naive CD8 cells excluded terminally differentiated effector memory CD45RA+ cells. Sequenced material: naive CD8+ T cells from PBMCs. These TCRs come from a man younger than 35 in good health. Some clones in this sample may be carry-over from other donors' samples.

This chain joins TRBV27 and TRBJ1-2, with 11 bases matching TRBD1. This CDR3 has 15 residues. Germline V gives CDR1 MNHEY, CDR2 SMNVEV (reference sequence). The J segment lost 4 bases and the V segment lost 6 bases, leaving 7 bases of the junction unmatched. The CDR3 reads CASRTGTGGIYGYTF. CDR3 in DNA: TGTGCCAGCAGGACGGGGACAGGGGGAATCTATGGCTACACCTTC.

The genes are TRBV2 and TRBJ2-1; 7 bases match TRBD2. Per germline, CDR1 SNHLY and CDR2 FYNNEI. V dropped 6 bases and J dropped 5; count of bases not matched to a gene: 7. The CDR3 is made up of 14 amino acids. The CDR3 DNA reads as TGTGCCAGCAGGGGGGGGTACGGAAACAATGAGCAGTTCTTC. Its protein product is CASRGGYGNNEQFF.

The gene calls are TRBV4-1 and TRBJ2-7; the D gene is possibly TRBD2 (5 bases). Germline assignment: CDR1 MGHRA and CDR2 YSYEKL. There are 15 residues in the CDR3. V dropped 1 base and J dropped 4 bases, with 14 bases sitting between them. CDR3 residues: CASSQVAAVGYEQYF. Here the CDR3 DNA reads TGCGCCAGCAGCCAAGTCGCAGCGGTGGGATACGAGCAGTACTTC.

The chain employs TRBV28 and TRBJ1-5; 9 bases line up with TRBD1. Looked up from germline, CDR1 is MDHEN and CDR2 is SYDVKM. The CDR3 has 18 residues. V dropped 2 bases and J dropped 1; count of bases not matched to a gene: 9. This CDR3 is CASSLRTGDAGSNQPQHF. The CDR3 DNA sequence: TGTGCCAGCAGTTTACGGACAGGGGACGCAGGAAGCAATCAGCCCCAGCATTTT.

The chain uses TRBV5-1 and TRBJ2-4, with 10 bases that match TRBD2. Unmatched junction bases numbered 2, after V lost 0 bases and J lost 2 bases. Germline V gene sequence: CDR1 SGHRS, CDR2 YFSETQ. CDR3 length equals 16 residues. CDR3 nucleotides: TGCGCCAGCAGCTTGGAAGCGGGAGGGACCAAAAACATTCAGTACTTC. This encodes CASSLEAGGTKNIQYF.

The chain uses TRBV13 and TRBJ2-7; 9 bases align to TRBD1. The CDR3 is 13 amino acids. Germline CDR1 is PRHDT and CDR2 is FYEKMQ (reference sequence). V was pared by 3 bases and J by 5 bases, with 2 bases of the junction left unmatched. CDR3 nucleotides: TGTGCCAGCAGCTTGACAGGGGGAAACGAGCAGTACTTC. Its protein is CASSLTGGNEQYF. The full variable domain, its missing parts supplied by reference TRBV13 and TRBJ2-7, is AAGVIQSPRHLIKEKRETATLKCYPIPRHDTVYWYQQGPGQDPQFLISFYEKMQSDKGSIPDRFSAQQFSDYHSELNMSSLELGDSALYFCASSLTGGNEQYFGPGTRLTVT.

The V call is TRBV27, the J call TRBJ2-7; 8 positions agree with TRBD1. There are 13 residues in the CDR3. Germline V gene sequence: CDR1 MNHEY, CDR2 SMNVEV (reference sequence). The ends lost 7 bases at V and 2 bases at J; junction bases unmatched: 4. CDR3 bases: TGTGCCAGCAAATCGACAGGGGCCTACGAGCAGTACTTC. It encodes CASKSTGAYEQYF.

The J gene is TRBJ1-3, the V gene TRBV7-9, with no clear D. Trimming left V 10 bases short and J 0 bases short, with 13 bases between. CDR3 length: 14 amino acids. The germline gives CDR1 SEHNR, CDR2 FQNEAQ (reference sequence). The CDR3 region is CAILPRDSGNTIYF. The DNA of the CDR3 is TGTGCCATCCTCCCCAGAGACTCTGGAAACACCATATATTTT.

This sequence joins TRBV6-1 and TRBJ2-7; D might be TRBD1 or TRBD2, each matching 5 bases. V lost 6 bases to trimming and J lost 1 base, with 16 bases between them. The CDR3 contains 15 residues. Looked up from germline, CDR1 is MNHNS and CDR2 is SASEGT. The CDR3 sequence: CASRGRAALSYEQYF. CDR3 coding DNA: TGTGCCAGCAGGGGACGGGCGGCTCTATCCTACGAGCAGTACTTC.

This sequence joins TRBV28 and TRBJ2-3; 7 positions agree with TRBD1. The CDR3 is 16 residues long. The V and J ends lost 7 bases and 0 bases, in that order; junction bases with no gene match: 10. Germline CDR1 and CDR2: MDHEN and SYDVKM. The CDR3 region is CASKSGTVPSTDTQYF. CDR3 sequence (DNA): TGTGCCAGCAAGTCCGGGACAGTCCCTAGCACAGATACGCAGTATTTT.

The chain has TRBV5-1 and TRBJ2-5; 9 bases align to TRBD1. CDR3 length equals 17 residues. Germline CDR1 is SGHRS and CDR2 is YFSETQ. The ends lost 4 bases at V and 3 bases at J; junction bases unmatched: 13. CDR3: CASSPRSQGAREETQYF. CDR3 nucleotides: TGCGCCAGCAGCCCGCGATCACAGGGGGCTAGGGAAGAGACCCAGTACTTC.

This clone was seen a handful of times. The chain employs TRBV5-1 and TRBJ1-1; 7 bases are a match to TRBD1. Germline V lookup: CDR1 SGHRS, CDR2 YFSETQ. This CDR3 is 13 amino acids long. Trimming removed 4 bases from V and 6 bases from J; junction bases left unmatched: 6. CDR3 region: CASSPLDRAEAFF. CDR3 nucleotide sequence: TGCGCCAGCAGCCCGTTAGACAGGGCTGAAGCTTTCTTT.

The rearrangement links TRBV14 to TRBJ1-1, with D unclear. Trimming took 3 bases from V and 5 from J, leaving 10 bases between them. Germline loops: CDR1 SGHDN, CDR2 FVKESK. This CDR3 spans 13 amino acids. Here the CDR3 DNA reads TGTGCCAGCAGCCAGATTAGGACTACTGAAGCTTTCTTT. The encoded protein is CASSQIRTTEAFF.

This clone was recorded only once. The V and J genes are TRBV14 and TRBJ2-5, with 14 positions matching TRBD2. Germline V CDR1 and CDR2: SGHDN, FVKESK. J lost 5 bases, V lost 4 bases, and 9 bases had no gene match. The CDR3 spans 17 residues. The CDR3 loop reads CASSLYSGLAGVETQYF. CDR3 nucleotide sequence: TGTGCCAGCAGCCTTTACTCGGGACTAGCGGGAGTGGAGACCCAGTACTTC.